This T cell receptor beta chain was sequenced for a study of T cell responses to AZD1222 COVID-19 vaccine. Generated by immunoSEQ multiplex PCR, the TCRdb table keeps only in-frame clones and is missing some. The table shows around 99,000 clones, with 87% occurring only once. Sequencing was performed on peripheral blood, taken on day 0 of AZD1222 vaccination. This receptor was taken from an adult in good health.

The CDR3 DNA is TGTGCCAGTAGTGAACGGGACGGCTATGGCTACACCTTC. Translation gives CASSERDGYGYTF. The chain combines TRBV19 with TRBJ1-2; TRBD1 is a possible D gene (5 bases). CDR3 length equals 13 residues. Germline V CDR1 and CDR2: LNHDA, SQIVND (reference sequence). Trimming took 5 bases from V and 4 from J, leaving 11 bases between them.